The 26 T cell receptor beta chains reported below all come from one sample, sequenced in a study of blood T cell repertoires in COVID-19. Assay: immunoSEQ multiplex PCR; the TCRdb copy retains only in-frame clones and omits some. This table holds approximately 46,000 clones, approximately 87% found once. Sequencing was performed on peripheral blood. Every receptor here comes from a human donor in a cohort sampled during active COVID-19.

This clone is categorized as medium-sized. The chain uses TRBV5-1 and TRBJ2-2; 10 bases agree with TRBD2. The CDR3 extends over 15 amino acids. V shed 3 bases, J shed 2 bases, and the junction held 1 base outside the gene matches. Germline lookup yields CDR1 SGHRS and CDR2 YFSETQ. The CDR3 DNA sequence: TGCGCCAGCAGCTGGACTAGCGGCAACACCGGGGAGCTGTTTTTT. Amino acid sequence: CASSWTSGNTGELFF.

J is TRBJ1-1 and V is TRBV11-2; 7 nucleotides match TRBD1. Germline CDR1 reads SGHAT; CDR2 reads FQNNGV. V gave up 6 bases and J gave up 4 bases; unmatched junction bases: 5. The CDR3 has 13 amino acids. The CDR3 protein is CASRVAGGTEAFF. CDR3 coding DNA: TGTGCCAGCAGAGTGGCAGGGGGCACTGAAGCTTTCTTT.

Of note for this clone: The same CDR3 also results from other DNA sequences found in this sample. The chain couples TRBV2 to TRBJ1-5; D possibly corresponds to TRBD1 (5 bases). CDR1 and CDR2 from the germline V gene are SNHLY and FYNNEI. The CDR3 loop spans 14 amino acids. Trimming shortened V by 3 bases and J by 4 bases, and 10 bases separated the two germline ends. CDR3 loop: CASSDRVGNQPQHF. As DNA, the CDR3 is TGTGCCAGCAGTGACAGGGTGGGTAATCAGCCCCAGCATTTT.

This chain joins TRBV19 and TRBJ1-2; 10 bases match TRBD1. CDR3 length: 14 residues. Germline CDR1 and CDR2: LNHDA and SQIVND (reference sequence). Trimming cost V 7 bases and J 7 bases; bases outside gene matches: 9. This CDR3 reads CASIPRTGGFGYTF. CDR3 DNA: TGTGCCAGTATCCCCCGGACAGGGGGGTTTGGCTACACCTTC.

The DNA for the CDR3 is TGTGCCACCAGTCAGGGGACTAGCGGGCCCGTCGGGGAGCTGTTTTTT. This sequence encodes CATSQGTSGPVGELFF. The chain links TRBV24-1 to TRBJ2-2, with TRBD2 matching 12 bases. The trim removed 6 bases at V and 7 bases at J, leaving 8 bases unmatched. The germline V gene has CDR1 KGHDR and CDR2 SFDVKD. The CDR3 runs 16 residues.

The gene calls are TRBV19 and TRBJ2-7; 9 nucleotides line up with TRBD2. Germline V CDR1 and CDR2: LNHDA, SQIVND (reference sequence). V shed 3 bases and J 0 bases; nucleotides not matched to a gene: 3. The CDR3 extends over 15 amino acids. The CDR3 reads CASSMVSGGSYEQYF. The CDR3 nucleotides are TGTGCCAGTAGTATGGTTAGCGGGGGCTCCTACGAGCAGTACTTC.

The chain couples TRBV10-2 to TRBJ2-3; a weak D match, TRBD1 (6 bases). CDR1 is WSHSY, CDR2 SAAADI, per germline. This CDR3 has 13 amino acids. V lost 2 bases and J lost 5, with 8 bases in between. The CDR3 region has the DNA TGCGCCAGCAGTGAGGGGGGCCGAGATACGCAGTATTTT. It is translated as CASSEGGRDTQYF.

J is TRBJ2-7 and V is TRBV7-2; D unresolved. The CDR3 runs to 14 residues. The V end was cut by 1 base, the J end by 4 bases, with 11 bases between. Germline CDR1 SGHTA, CDR2 FQGNSA. DNA of the CDR3: TGTGCCAGCAGCTTAGTGCCAGAACAGTACGAGCAGTACTTC. It specifies CASSLVPEQYEQYF.

The chain uses TRBV20-1 and TRBJ2-1; 12 nucleotides align to TRBD2. CDR1 is DFQATT, CDR2 SNEGSKA, per germline (reference sequence). V lost 3 bases to trimming and J lost 6 bases; unmatched junction nucleotides: 6. The CDR3 loop spans 15 amino acids. CDR3 residues: CSASLAGGQSNEQFF. The CDR3 DNA reads as TGCAGTGCTAGTCTAGCGGGGGGGCAATCCAATGAGCAGTTCTTC.

This rearrangement joins TRBV11-2 to TRBJ2-7, with D unresolved. The germline CDR1 and CDR2 sequences are SGHAT and FQNNGV. The CDR3 has 13 amino acids. V lost 1 base and J 3 bases, leaving 7 bases between the germline ends. CDR3 loop: CASSLVSFYEQYF. In nucleotides, the CDR3 is TGTGCCAGCAGCTTAGTATCTTTCTACGAGCAGTACTTC.

This rearrangement joins TRBV3-1 (or the pseudogene TRBV3-2) to TRBJ2-1; 10 bases are shared with TRBD1. Germline-derived CDR1 and CDR2 are LGHDT and YNNKEL (reference sequence). The CDR3 has 16 amino acids. V was clipped by 0 bases and J by 3 bases; unmatched bases: 2. CDR3 DNA sequence: TGTGCCAGCAGCCAAGAGCGGGACAGGGGCTACAATGAGCAGTTCTTC. The encoded protein is CASSQERDRGYNEQFF.

The chain joins TRBV5-4 to TRBJ1-2, with 8 positions matching TRBD1. This CDR3 spans 13 amino acids. Germline CDR1 is SGHNT and CDR2 is YYREEE (reference sequence). V gave up 6 bases and J gave up 6 bases; unmatched junction bases: 7. The CDR3, as DNA: TGTGCCAGCACCGTGGGACAGGAGGATGGCTACACCTTC. Translation gives CASTVGQEDGYTF.

The CDR3 sequence is CASTRGDGATNEKLFF. For the CDR3, the DNA is TGCGCCAGCACGCGGGGGGACGGTGCAACTAATGAAAAACTGTTTTTT. V usage is TRBV5-1 and J usage is TRBJ1-4; a possible D gene is TRBD1 (5 bases). Trimming cost V 6 bases and J 0 bases, with 15 bases left between them. The CDR3 sequence is 16 residues long. In germline, CDR1 is SGHRS, CDR2 YFSETQ.

The rearrangement joins TRBV6-2 or TRBV6-3 to TRBJ1-1; unclear D gene. V lost 6 bases and J 4 bases, leaving 9 bases between the germline ends. Germline CDR1 MNHEY, CDR2 SVGEGT. The CDR3 runs to 12 residues. The CDR3 DNA reads TGTGCCAGCAGCCCCAGCGCCACTGAAGCTTTCTTT. Translating it yields CASSPSATEAFF.

V gene TRBV9 combines with J gene TRBJ1-3; no definite D call. The length of the CDR3 is 15 residues. The V end lost 3 bases, the J end lost 3 bases, and 13 bases lay between the germline ends. The germline V gene has CDR1 SGDLS and CDR2 YYNGEE. CDR3 residues: CASSERDSHGNTIYF. The CDR3 DNA sequence: TGTGCCAGCAGCGAGAGAGATTCCCATGGAAACACCATATATTTT.

This clone was detected a few times. The rearrangement joins TRBV7-2 to TRBJ2-7, with TRBD2 matching 11 bases. V lost 5 bases and J lost 4; bases outside the gene matches: 4. CDR1 is SGHTA and CDR2 is FQGNSA in the germline V gene. The CDR3 spans 14 residues. The CDR3 protein is CASSTLAGGYEQYF. As DNA, the CDR3 is TGTGCCAGCAGCACCCTAGCGGGGGGTTACGAGCAGTACTTC.

The V call is TRBV13, the J call TRBJ2-5; 11 bases match TRBD2. Per the germline V gene, CDR1 is PRHDT and CDR2 is FYEKMQ (reference sequence). The CDR3 has 16 residues. The ends lost 5 bases at V and 4 bases at J; junction bases unmatched: 9. The CDR3 loop is CASSPRLAGFLETQYF. The CDR3 bases are TGTGCCAGCAGCCCGAGACTAGCGGGGTTCCTAGAGACCCAGTACTTC.

This clone was counted once. CDR3 sequence (DNA): TGTGCCAGCAGCCCTCAGGACAGGGTAACTGAAGCTTTCTTT. Encoded protein: CASSPQDRVTEAFF. The V and J genes are TRBV5-6 and TRBJ1-1; TRBD1 matches 8 bases. The CDR3 extends over 14 amino acids. Germline V gene lookup returns CDR1 SGHDT and CDR2 YYEEEE. V lost 4 bases, J lost 5 bases, and 7 bases stayed unmatched.

V is TRBV2 and J is TRBJ2-7, with TRBD2 matching 9 bases. Germline V gene lookup returns CDR1 SNHLY and CDR2 FYNNEI. This CDR3 is 11 amino acids long. J was trimmed by 11 bases and V by 10 bases; bases with no gene match: 9. Here the CDR3 DNA reads TGTGCCACCCCCCTAGCGGGGCGGGAGTACTTC. As protein: CATPLAGREYF. Full variable domain (outside the CDR3, taken from reference TRBV2 and TRBJ2-7): EPEVTQTPSHQVTQMGQEVILRCVPISNHLYFYWYRQILGQKVEFLVSFYNNEISEKSEIFDDQFSVERPDGSNFTLKIRSTKLEDSAMYFCATPLAGREYFGPGTRLTVT.

For this clone: Sequence at one end of the junction differs from germline and may be a read error. The V call is TRBV4-3, the J call TRBJ1-2; D is undetermined. Germline loops: CDR1 LGHNA, CDR2 YSLEER. The CDR3 extends over 12 amino acids. The CDR3: CASSQDRGGPEF. DNA for the CDR3: TGCGCCAGCAGCCAAGATCGGGGTGGCCCGGAGTTC.

The chain links TRBV20-1 to TRBJ1-5; D is undetermined. The ends were cut back, 3 bases at V and 6 bases at J, with 12 bases in the middle. CDR1 and CDR2 (germline): DFQATT, SNEGSKA (reference sequence). CDR3 length: 13 amino acids. The DNA for the CDR3 is TGCAGTGCTAGTTTGGCCGAGGGTCAGCCCCAGCATTTT. It yields the protein CSASLAEGQPQHF.

This chain uses TRBV6-6 with TRBJ1-6, with TRBD1 matching 7 bases. The V and J ends lost 7 bases and 8 bases, in that order; junction bases with no gene match: 8. The length of the CDR3 is 14 residues. CDR1 is MNHNY and CDR2 is SVGAGI in the germline V gene (reference sequence). In DNA form, the CDR3 reads TGTGCCAGCAAGAAGGGACAGAGCGATTCACCCCTCCACTTT. Protein: CASKKGQSDSPLHF.

The chain joins TRBV5-1 to TRBJ2-6; D may be TRBD2 (6 bases). The ends were cut back, 0 bases at V and 0 bases at J, with 7 bases in the middle. Germline V lookup: CDR1 SGHRS, CDR2 YFSETQ. The CDR3 length is 16 residues. The CDR3 here is CASSLAGSSGANVLTF. The CDR3 DNA follows: TGCGCCAGCAGCTTGGCCGGGAGCTCTGGGGCCAACGTCCTGACTTTC.

Regarding this clone: No DNA is shown, since the ends of the CDR3 on it are uncertain; the CDR3 is the one TCRdb lists. The chain employs TRBV21-1 and TRBJ2-7; TRBD2 was called by the table and not checked on the DNA. TRBV21-1 is given as a pseudogene. A total of 17 residues make up the CDR3, ends included. The CDR3 sequence: CASSKVGSGIGTYEQYF.

This chain connects TRBV7-9 to TRBJ2-7; 11 nucleotides line up with TRBD1. The germline gives CDR1 SEHNR, CDR2 FQNEAQ (reference sequence). CDR3 length: 15 residues. Trimming cost V 6 bases and J 3 bases; bases outside gene matches: 7. CDR3 nucleotide sequence: TGTGCCAGCAGTCCTTCCGGGACAGGGGGCTACGAGCAGTACTTC. Translated, it gives CASSPSGTGGYEQYF.

The genes are TRBV12-3 or TRBV12-4 and TRBJ1-4, with D hard to call. CDR3 length: 13 amino acids. The V end lost 6 bases, the J end lost 6 bases, and 11 bases lay between the germline ends. The CDR3 nucleotides read TGTGCCAGCAGCGGACGGGGAGATGAAAAACTGTTTTTT. Translation gives CASSGRGDEKLFF.